Listed below are T cell receptor beta chains from one sample, sequenced in a study of human T cells and chemical hapten exposure. A single record per CDR3 protein comes from TCRdb applying MiXCR to the RACE reads. The table includes some 91,000 distinct CDR3 sequences, about an eighth detected once. The starting material was whole blood, obtained in connection with sensitization to the hapten diphenylcyclopropenone (DPC). These receptor sequences come from a woman between 40 and 55 years old with alopecia areata. Some clones in this sample may be carry-over from other donors' samples. CDR3s include the opening cysteine and the closing phenylalanine or tryptophan. A D gene is named only where the DNA matches it firmly. Only some rows state a clone size, as once, few, many or a class for expanded clones.

TRBV11-2	TRBJ2-5	few	NA	CASSSTGRETQYF	TGTGCCAGCAGCTCCACGGGAAGGGAGACCCAGTACTTC
TRBV4-1	TRBJ2-3	many	TRBD2	CASSQDWGLAEGGDTQYF	TGCGCCAGCAGCCAAGATTGGGGACTAGCGGAAGGGGGAGATACGCAGTATTTT
TRBV28	TRBJ2-2	NA	NA	CASTGGGDTTGELFF	TGTGCCAGCACCGGCGGCGGAGACACCACCGGGGAGCTGTTTTTT
TRBV5-4	TRBJ2-1	NA	NA	CASSSETGSNEQFF	TGTGCCAGCAGCTCCGAGACAGGATCAAATGAGCAGTTCTTC
TRBV20-1	TRBJ1-6	few	NA	CSARGAVNSPLHF	TGCAGTGCTAGGGGGGCGGTCAATTCACCCCTCCACTTT
TRBV30	TRBJ1-2	many	TRBD1	CAWSVLQGIGYTF	TGTGCCTGGAGTGTACTACAGGGGATAGGCTACACCTTC
TRBV6-5	TRBJ2-7	many	TRBD2	CASSYSAGDSYEQYF	TGTGCCAGCAGTTACTCTGCGGGAGACTCCTACGAGCAGTACTTC
TRBV7-9	TRBJ1-2	NA	NA	CASSLSRRDNYGYTF	TGTGCCAGCAGCTTATCCCGCAGGGATAACTATGGCTACACCTTC
TRBV20-1	TRBJ2-1	NA	TRBD2	CSARDTSGRFGSYNEQFF	TGCAGTGCTAGGGATACTAGCGGGAGGTTCGGTAGCTACAATGAGCAGTTCTTC
TRBV5-6	TRBJ1-3	NA	NA	CASSSSQSGNTIYF	TGTGCCAGCAGCTCGAGCCAGTCTGGAAACACCATATATTTT
TRBV7-6	TRBJ2-3	once	TRBD1	CASSSRDRESQYF	TGTGCCAGCAGCTCTAGAGACAGGGAGTCGCAGTATTTT
TRBV12-3/TRBV12-4	TRBJ2-2	NA	NA	CASSLGGLDTGELFF	TGTGCCAGCAGCCTGGGGGGGCTCGACACCGGGGAGCTGTTTTTT
TRBV27	TRBJ2-1	few	NA	CASSLSPRGPVDNEQFF	TGTGCCAGCAGTTTATCGCCGCGGGGGCCGGTTGACAATGAGCAGTTCTTC
TRBV4-3	TRBJ2-1	NA	TRBD1	CASSHSRDRDNEQFF	TGCGCCAGCAGCCACTCCCGGGACAGAGACAATGAGCAGTTCTTC
TRBV5-1	TRBJ2-1	NA	NA	CASRRGYNEQFF	TGCGCCAGCAGAAGGGGGTACAATGAGCAGTTCTTC
TRBV7-2	TRBJ1-6	NA	TRBD1	CASRKTGVGSPLHF	TGTGCCAGCAGGAAGACAGGGGTCGGTTCACCCCTCCACTTT
TRBV7-8	TRBJ2-3	few	TRBD2	CASSLGPPGSGRADTQYF	TGTGCCAGCAGCTTAGGCCCTCCGGGTAGCGGGAGGGCCGATACGCAGTATTTT
TRBV29-1	TRBJ2-7	NA	NA	CSALGQSSYEQYF	TGCAGCGCCCTGGGGCAGAGCTCCTACGAGCAGTACTTC
TRBV18	TRBJ1-3	few	NA	CASSPSPVIAGNTIYF	TGTGCCAGCTCACCTTCCCCCGTAATAGCTGGAAACACCATATATTTT
TRBV18	TRBJ1-5	few	NA	CASSPVRGNQPQHF	TGTGCCAGCTCACCAGTTCGGGGGAATCAGCCCCAGCATTTT
TRBV9	TRBJ1-1	NA	NA	CASSARKGVGEAFF	TGTGCCAGCAGCGCCCGCAAGGGGGTCGGTGAAGCTTTCTTT
TRBV2	TRBJ2-1	many	NA	CASSDVLSSYNEQFF	TGTGCCAGCAGTGATGTCCTCAGCTCCTACAATGAGCAGTTCTTC
TRBV5-1	TRBJ2-3	few	TRBD2	CASSLASGGTDTQYF	TGCGCCAGCAGCTTGGCTAGCGGCGGCACAGATACGCAGTATTTT
TRBV6-1	TRBJ1-5	few	NA	CASSEAIISNYQPQHF	TGTGCCAGCAGTGAAGCGATCATCTCCAATTATCAGCCCCAGCATTTT
TRBV12-3/TRBV12-4	TRBJ2-1	many	TRBD2	CASSLWTSGKSNEQFF	TGTGCCAGCAGTTTATGGACTAGCGGGAAGAGCAATGAGCAGTTCTTC
TRBV19	TRBJ1-2	few	NA	CASSIPTPHGGLNYSYTF	TGTGCCAGTAGTATACCGACCCCCCACGGGGGCCTGAACTATAGCTACACCTTC
TRBV12-3/TRBV12-4	TRBJ1-1	many	NA	CASSPVMLSAFF	TGTGCCAGCAGCCCCGTGATGCTGTCAGCTTTCTTT
TRBV18	TRBJ1-5	NA	NA	CASSPGGVNQPQHF	TGTGCCAGCTCACCAGGGGGGGTCAATCAGCCCCAGCATTTT
TRBV29-1	TRBJ2-5	many	TRBD2	CSVLAGEETQYF	TGCAGCGTTCTCGCGGGGGAAGAGACCCAGTACTTC
TRBV5-1	TRBJ2-3	few	NA	CASRPSGASTDTQYF	TGCGCCAGCAGACCAAGCGGAGCTAGCACAGATACGCAGTATTTT
TRBV7-3	TRBJ2-3	NA	NA	CASSFPGTDTQYF	TGTGCCAGCAGCTTTCCGGGCACAGATACGCAGTATTTT
TRBV24-1	TRBJ2-2	NA	NA	CATSDFTSGNTGELFF	TGTGCCACCAGTGATTTCACATCAGGGAACACCGGGGAGCTGTTTTTT
TRBV11-2	TRBJ2-5	many	NA	CASSWGQQETQYF	TGTGCCAGCAGCTGGGGACAACAAGAGACCCAGTACTTC
TRBV27	TRBJ2-7	many	NA	CASKLAGEQYF	TGTGCCAGCAAGCTCGCGGGAGAGCAGTACTTC
TRBV2	TRBJ2-2	many	TRBD1	CASSEKGPGQGTRELFF	TGTGCCAGCAGTGAAAAAGGTCCGGGACAGGGGACTCGGGAGCTGTTTTTT
TRBV29-1	TRBJ2-3	few	NA	CSVEPDSTDTQYF	TGCAGCGTTGAACCCGACAGCACAGATACGCAGTATTTT
TRBV6-5	TRBJ1-2	few	NA	CASSYYGVRDYGYTF	TGTGCCAGCAGTTACTACGGGGTACGCGACTATGGCTACACCTTC
TRBV29-1	TRBJ1-1	many	NA	CSVESGNRFF	TGCAGCGTTGAAAGCGGAAACCGTTTCTTT
TRBV6-1	TRBJ2-3	few	TRBD2	CATREIAGVADTQYF	TGTGCCACAAGAGAAATAGCGGGAGTGGCAGATACGCAGTATTTT
TRBV7-9	TRBJ2-1	NA	TRBD2	CASSPGLAGDFSYNEQFF	TGTGCCAGCAGCCCGGGACTAGCGGGAGATTTCTCCTACAATGAGCAGTTCTTC
TRBV7-8	TRBJ2-3	many	NA	CASSLGRLLLLSTDTQYF	TGTGCCAGCAGCTTAGGGCGGCTCCTACTACTTAGCACAGATACGCAGTATTTT
TRBV12-5	TRBJ2-3	NA	TRBD2	CASGSGGGWTDTQYF	TGTGCTAGTGGTTCAGGCGGGGGGTGGACAGATACGCAGTATTTT
TRBV18	TRBJ1-5	few	NA	CASSPESYSNQPQHF	TGTGCCAGCTCACCGGAGAGCTATAGCAATCAGCCCCAGCATTTT
TRBV29-1	TRBJ1-1	few	NA	CSVEGRQRPNTEAFF	TGCAGCGTTGAGGGCAGACAACGCCCTAACACTGAAGCTTTCTTT
TRBV6-5	TRBJ2-5	NA	TRBD2	CASSPPTSGTETQYF	TGTGCCAGCAGCCCACCGACTAGCGGGACAGAGACCCAGTACTTC
TRBV3-1	TRBJ1-5	few	NA	CASSQAGNGQPQHF	TGTGCCAGCAGCCAAGCGGGGAACGGTCAGCCCCAGCATTTT
TRBV6-5	TRBJ2-5	NA	TRBD2	CPSSLGLAGVKTQYF	TGTCCCAGCAGCCTGGGGCTAGCGGGAGTTAAGACCCAGTACTTC